Listed here are 25 T cell receptor beta chains from one sample, sequenced in a study of shared clonotypes between healthy human individuals. TCRdb's table, derived via immunoSEQ multiplex PCR, lists solely in-frame clones and lacks some. The sample carries under 2,000,000 clones, around 96% recorded once. Only CD45RO-negative cells positively selected for CCR7 counted as naive CD8 cells, so terminally differentiated effector memory CD45RA+ cells were excluded. Input material: naive CD8+ T cells sorted from blood. Receptors originate from a man between 18 and 29 years old in good health.

This rearrangement joins TRBV7-9 to TRBJ1-1; the D is unclear. The CDR3 consists of 15 residues. V dropped 5 bases and J dropped 1 base, with 14 bases sitting between them. Germline V gives CDR1 SEHNR, CDR2 FQNEAQ (reference sequence). CDR3 sequence reads: CASSISAGENTEAFF. CDR3 DNA: TGTGCCAGCAGCATTTCGGCAGGAGAGAACACTGAAGCTTTCTTT.

As concerns this clone: An end of the junction does not agree with germline; a read error may underlie this. The gene calls are TRBV13 and TRBJ2-7, with D perhaps being TRBD1 or TRBD2 (6 bases each). Looked up from germline, CDR1 is PRHDT and CDR2 is FYEKMQ (reference sequence). The CDR3 length is 14 residues. The CDR3 bases are TGTGCCAGCAGCCTAGGGGGGCTAGGTCGCGAGCAGTACTTC. Its translation: CASSLGGLGREQYF.

V gene TRBV25-1 combines with J gene TRBJ1-5; no firm D call. CDR3 length equals 14 residues. Germline loops: CDR1 MGHDK, CDR2 SYGVNS. With 5 bases removed from V and 5 bases from J, the gap between germline ends came to 13 bases. The CDR3 nucleotides are TGTGCCAGCAGTCCCGGCTCGGGAGATCAGCCCCAGCATTTT. Protein sequence: CASSPGSGDQPQHF.

The rearrangement links TRBV9 to TRBJ2-3; no clear D gene. CDR3 size: 14 residues. Trimming stripped 7 bases from V and 5 bases from J, with 17 bases between. Germline V gene lookup returns CDR1 SGDLS and CDR2 YYNGEE. In DNA form, the CDR3 reads TGTGCCAGCGGATACTCCGGTTCAGGAGATACGCAGTATTTT. This encodes CASGYSGSGDTQYF.

V is TRBV14 and J is TRBJ1-6; TRBD1 aligns across 12 bases. The V gene end was trimmed by 4 bases and the J gene end by 5 bases; junction bases not matched to a gene: 6. Germline V gene sequence: CDR1 SGHDN, CDR2 FVKESK. This CDR3 is built from 17 residues. The CDR3 reads CASSRPGQGANNSPLHF. The CDR3 nucleotides read TGTGCCAGCAGCCGCCCGGGACAGGGGGCAAATAATTCACCCCTCCACTTT.

The V and J genes are TRBV30 and TRBJ2-1; D call uncertain. Trimming stripped 2 bases from V and 9 bases from J, with 8 bases between. CDR1 and CDR2 from the germline V gene are GTSNPN and SVGIG (reference sequence). The CDR3 sequence is 11 residues long. DNA of the CDR3: TGTGCCTGGAGTCCCGGCCGTGAGCAGTTCTTC. It translates to CAWSPGREQFF.

The V and J genes are TRBV5-6 and TRBJ1-1, with 9 bases matching TRBD1. The V segment lost 1 base and the J segment 4 bases; nucleotides outside the gene matches: 5. This CDR3 is 15 amino acids long. From germline, CDR1 is SGHDT and CDR2 YYEEEE. The CDR3 sequence is CASSLYNRGPTEAFF. The DNA for the CDR3 is TGTGCCAGCAGCTTGTACAACAGGGGGCCCACTGAAGCTTTCTTT.

CDR3 sequence: CASSFQGVPYEQYF. The DNA for the CDR3 is TGTGCCAGCAGCTTCCAGGGTGTCCCCTACGAGCAGTACTTC. The chain uses TRBV7-9 and TRBJ2-7, with D possibly being TRBD1 (5 bases). V lost 3 bases to trimming and J lost 2 bases, with 11 bases between them. This CDR3 has 14 amino acids. Per the germline V gene, CDR1 is SEHNR and CDR2 is FQNEAQ (reference sequence). The full variable domain, with the rest looked up from reference TRBV7-9 and TRBJ2-7, is DTGVSQNPRHKITKRGQNVTFRCDPISEHNRLYWYRQTLGQGPEFLTYFQNEAQLEKSRLLSDRFSAERPKGSFSTLEIQRTEQGDSAMYLCASSFQGVPYEQYFGPGTRLTVT.

The CDR3 DNA is TGTGCCAGCAGCGTAGGGTTGGTCTACACCTTC. Protein product: CASSVGLVYTF. The chain employs TRBV9 and TRBJ1-2; D is undetermined. Looked up from germline, CDR1 is SGDLS and CDR2 is YYNGEE. The CDR3 has 11 residues. V shed 0 bases and J shed 10 bases, with 7 bases lying between them.

The rearrangement links TRBV5-4 to TRBJ2-3; 13 nucleotides align to TRBD2. The CDR3 runs to 15 residues. The ends lost 6 bases at V and 3 bases at J; junction bases unmatched: 4. Germline CDR1 is SGHNT and CDR2 is YYREEE (reference sequence). This chain's CDR3 is CASITSGGATDTQYF. The CDR3 bases are TGTGCCAGCATCACTAGCGGGGGGGCGACAGATACGCAGTATTTT.

The chain combines TRBV19 with TRBJ2-7; D remains unclear. The CDR3 is made up of 15 amino acids. Trimming took 1 base from V and 3 from J, leaving 13 bases between them. Germline values: CDR1 LNHDA, CDR2 SQIVND (reference sequence). This CDR3 is CASSIGDDWLYEQYF. The CDR3 DNA follows: TGTGCCAGTAGTATAGGAGATGATTGGCTCTACGAGCAGTACTTC.

A single count supports this clone. The chain links TRBV5-7 to TRBJ2-3; 9 nucleotides line up with TRBD2. TRBV5-7 is annotated as an ORF whose role is uncertain. V lost 0 bases, J lost 10 bases, and 9 bases stayed unmatched. This CDR3 region has 15 residues. The chain's CDR3 is CASSLGTSGQLAQYF. The CDR3 coding sequence is TGTGCCAGCAGCTTGGGCACTAGCGGGCAACTTGCGCAGTATTTT.

This rearrangement joins TRBV5-5 to TRBJ2-7; no definite D call. V lost 4 bases and J lost 4, with 21 bases in between. Germline-derived CDR1 and CDR2 are SGHKS and YYEKEE (reference sequence). This CDR3 has 16 residues. The CDR3, as DNA: TGTGCCAGCAGCGACCCCCATAATCCCACCTGGTACGAGCAGTACTTC. It encodes CASSDPHNPTWYEQYF.

The V and J genes are TRBV27 and TRBJ1-2; TRBD1 matches at 8 bases. The CDR3 runs to 13 residues. The germline gives CDR1 MNHEY, CDR2 SMNVEV (reference sequence). V was clipped by 7 bases and J by 1 base; unmatched bases: 2. The CDR3 DNA sequence: TGTGCCAGCATCGGACAGGGTAACTATGGCTACACCTTC. Protein product: CASIGQGNYGYTF.

The chain links TRBV27 to TRBJ1-2; 8 nucleotides match TRBD1. The CDR3 contains 16 residues. V shed 1 base and J 1 base; nucleotides not matched to a gene: 5. The germline V gene has CDR1 MNHEY and CDR2 SMNVEV (reference sequence). The CDR3 DNA reads as TGTGCCAGCAGTTTATTTCCGACAGGGGATAACTATGGCTACACCTTC. The encoded protein is CASSLFPTGDNYGYTF.

This rearrangement joins TRBV9 to TRBJ2-2, with D unresolved. Germline CDR1 and CDR2: SGDLS and YYNGEE. This CDR3 region has 12 residues. Trimming took 7 bases from V and 1 from J, leaving 5 bases between them. The CDR3 region is CASGGNTGELFF. CDR3 sequence (DNA): TGTGCCAGCGGCGGGAACACCGGGGAGCTGTTTTTT.

This sequence joins TRBV7-2 and TRBJ2-7; 8 bases align to TRBD2. Germline V CDR1 and CDR2: SGHTA, FQGNSA. The CDR3 loop spans 18 amino acids. Trimming cost V 2 bases and J 0 bases; bases outside gene matches: 12. The CDR3 coding sequence is TGTGCCAGCAGCTTAAGATCATTAGCGGGGCTGAGCTCCTACGAGCAGTACTTC. It translates to CASSLRSLAGLSSYEQYF.

The V and J genes are TRBV13 and TRBJ2-7; D is perhaps TRBD1 or TRBD2 (5 bases each). The length of the CDR3 is 15 residues. CDR1 is PRHDT and CDR2 is FYEKMQ in the germline V gene (reference sequence). The V end was cut by 5 bases, the J end by 2 bases, with 16 bases between. DNA of the CDR3: TGTGCCAGCAGCGCCGCCGGGACCGCAGCCTACGAGCAGTACTTC. Translated, it gives CASSAAGTAAYEQYF.

The V gene is TRBV19, the J gene TRBJ2-1; D is possibly TRBD1 (6 bases). Looked up from germline, CDR1 is LNHDA and CDR2 is SQIVND (reference sequence). V was clipped by 2 bases and J by 1 base, with 6 bases between them. The CDR3 spans 14 residues. The CDR3 sequence: CASSIQGSYNEQFF. The DNA for the CDR3 is TGTGCCAGTAGTATACAGGGGTCCTACAATGAGCAGTTCTTC.

The V gene is TRBV4-1, the J gene TRBJ2-5; tentative D call: TRBD2 (5 bases). With 4 bases removed from V and 1 base from J, the gap between germline ends came to 13 bases. There are 15 residues in the CDR3. Germline V gene lookup returns CDR1 MGHRA and CDR2 YSYEKL. The CDR3 protein is CASSLGVGVQETQYF. The CDR3 DNA sequence: TGCGCCAGCAGCCTAGGCGTCGGGGTCCAAGAGACCCAGTACTTC.

This chain joins TRBV5-1 and TRBJ1-1; TRBD1 matches 9 bases. CDR1 SGHRS and CDR2 YFSETQ come from the germline V gene. The length of the CDR3 is 19 residues. Germline trimming cut 0 bases from V and 3 bases from J; bases unmatched to any gene: 15. CDR3 DNA: TGCGCCAGCAGCTTGGCTCCCCAAACAGGGGGCGAGGGGTACACTGAAGCTTTCTTT. Translated: CASSLAPQTGGEGYTEAFF.

The chain uses TRBV5-1 and TRBJ2-7, with 8 bases identical to TRBD1. The length of the CDR3 is 14 residues. Germline CDR1 SGHRS, CDR2 YFSETQ. V lost 6 bases to trimming and J lost 6 bases; unmatched junction nucleotides: 11. CDR3 sequence reads: CASTLDREVGEQYF. DNA for the CDR3: TGCGCCAGCACCCTGGACAGGGAGGTTGGCGAGCAGTACTTC.

The CDR3 region has the DNA TGCGCCAGCAGCCCTGGAGGGCTAGCGGGGTCGAACACCGGGGAGCTGTTTTTT. Amino acids: CASSPGGLAGSNTGELFF. V and J are TRBV5-1 and TRBJ2-2; 9 bases fit TRBD2. The CDR3 is 18 amino acids. Germline V gene lookup returns CDR1 SGHRS and CDR2 YFSETQ. Losses at the gene ends were 4 bases for V and 0 bases for J; bases not matched to a gene: 10.

This sequence joins TRBV9 and TRBJ1-4, with no clear D. With 4 bases removed from V and 8 bases from J, the gap between germline ends came to 15 bases. The length of the CDR3 is 14 residues. The V gene's germline CDR1 is SGDLS and CDR2 YYNGEE. CDR3 amino acids: CASSSDGDLEKLFF. For the CDR3, the DNA is TGTGCCAGCAGCTCGGACGGCGACCTGGAAAAACTGTTTTTT.

The J gene is TRBJ2-7, the V gene TRBV27, with D perhaps TRBD1 (5 bases). CDR1 is MNHEY, CDR2 SMNVEV, per germline (reference sequence). Trimming cost V 6 bases and J 2 bases, with 11 bases left between them. The CDR3 runs to 13 residues. As DNA, the CDR3 is TGTGCCAGCAGAAGGGGTACACCCTACGAGCAGTACTTC. Protein product: CASRRGTPYEQYF.